The 7 T cell receptor beta chains listed next were all sequenced from one sample in a study of post-analysis software for immune sequencing data. Study-wide results and limits: Roughly five TRBV segments were more frequent in patients than controls; TRBV5-6, TRBV5-1 and TRBV20-1 belonged to this group.

The antigens of these receptors remain unknown. cDNA libraries of TCR beta carried unique molecular identifiers. MiXCR, applied by TCRdb to the PCR reads, yields one record per CDR3 protein. The table records about 820,000 distinct CDR3 sequences, roughly 50% of them present only once. The sequencing input was blood. These receptors were obtained from a girl aged 5-17 years with multiple sclerosis.

This sequence joins TRBV2 and TRBJ2-3, with no clear D. Trimming stripped 0 bases from V and 6 bases from J, with 7 bases between. CDR3 length equals 13 residues. Germline-derived CDR1 and CDR2 are SNHLY and FYNNEI. CDR3 sequence: CASSEARRDTQYF. The CDR3 DNA reads as TGTGCCAGCAGTGAAGCGCGTCGGGATACGCAGTATTTT.

This rearrangement joins TRBV12-3 or TRBV12-4 to TRBJ1-1; no reliable D call. The CDR3 runs 14 residues. Trimming cost V 0 bases and J 1 base, with 6 bases left between them. CDR3 in DNA: TGTGCCAGCAGTTTAGCCAGTAAGAACACTGAAGCTTTCTTT. It encodes CASSLASKNTEAFF.

This clonotype showed up just a few times. The chain employs TRBV6-5 and TRBJ2-7, with D possibly TRBD1 on 6 matching bases. Trimming pared 0 bases from V and 2 bases from J, leaving 23 bases between. Germline V gene sequence: CDR1 MNHEY, CDR2 SVGAGI. The CDR3 is made up of 19 amino acids. DNA of the CDR3: TGTGCCAGCAGTTACTCCGGAATCAAAAACAGGGCTTTTACCTACGAGCAGTACTTC. Residues: CASSYSGIKNRAFTYEQYF.

The V and J genes are TRBV5-6 and TRBJ1-2, with a tentative D call TRBD1 (5 bases). Trimming removed 4 bases from V and 4 bases from J, with 11 bases in between. Germline CDR1 SGHDT, CDR2 YYEEEE. The CDR3 sequence is 13 residues long. CDR3 nucleotide sequence: TGTGCCAGCAGCGCGGACATCCGCTATGGCTACACCTTC. This translates into CASSADIRYGYTF. The whole variable domain, filled in from reference TRBV5-6 and TRBJ1-2, reads DAGVTQSPTHLIKTRGQQVTLRCSPKSGHDTVSWYQQALGQGPQFIFQYYEEEERQRGNFPDRFSGHQFPNYSSELNVNALLLGDSALYLCASSADIRYGYTFGSGTRLTVV.

The rearrangement links TRBV20-1 to TRBJ2-1; 11 bases are shared with TRBD2. This CDR3 contains 14 residues. CDR1 is DFQATT, CDR2 SNEGSKA, per germline (reference sequence). J lost 6 bases, V lost 2 bases, and 3 bases had no gene match. The CDR3 is CSARRLAGINEQFF. CDR3 coding DNA: TGCAGTGCTAGAAGACTAGCGGGAATCAATGAGCAGTTCTTC.

This rearrangement joins TRBV29-1 to TRBJ1-2; unclear D gene. This CDR3 is built from 11 residues. Looked up from germline, CDR1 is SQVTM and CDR2 is ANQGSEA. Trimming stripped 4 bases from V and 4 bases from J, with 7 bases between. CDR3: CSVGGPYGYTF. The CDR3 region has the DNA TGCAGCGTTGGAGGGCCCTATGGCTACACCTTC.

This clonotype was detected only a few times. This chain links TRBV3-1 with TRBJ2-3, with TRBD1 matching 10 bases. V dropped 0 bases and J dropped 2; count of bases not matched to a gene: 11. The CDR3 consists of 19 residues. The germline V gene encodes CDR1 LGHDT and CDR2 YNNKEL (reference sequence). In DNA form, the CDR3 reads TGTGCCAGCAGCCAAGAGGGACAGGGGTTTTTTCCTTCCACAGATACGCAGTATTTT. The encoded protein is CASSQEGQGFFPSTDTQYF.